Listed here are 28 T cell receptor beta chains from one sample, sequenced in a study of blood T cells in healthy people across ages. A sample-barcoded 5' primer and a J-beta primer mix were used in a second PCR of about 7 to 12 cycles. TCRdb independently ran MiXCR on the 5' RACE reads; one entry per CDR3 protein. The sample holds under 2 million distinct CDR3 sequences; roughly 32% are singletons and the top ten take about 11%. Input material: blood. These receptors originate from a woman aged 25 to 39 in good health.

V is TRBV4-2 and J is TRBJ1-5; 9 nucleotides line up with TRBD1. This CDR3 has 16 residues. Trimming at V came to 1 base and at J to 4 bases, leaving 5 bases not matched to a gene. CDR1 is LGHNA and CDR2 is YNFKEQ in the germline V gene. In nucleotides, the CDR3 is TGTGCCAGCAGCCAAGGGTCCGGGACAGGGAATCAGCCCCAGCATTTT. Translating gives CASSQGSGTGNQPQHF.

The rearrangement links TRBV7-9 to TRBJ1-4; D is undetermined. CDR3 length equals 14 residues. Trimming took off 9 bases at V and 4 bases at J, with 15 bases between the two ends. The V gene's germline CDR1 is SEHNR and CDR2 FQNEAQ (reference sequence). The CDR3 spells CASCGELVNEKLFF. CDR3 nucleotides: TGTGCCAGTTGTGGGGAATTGGTTAATGAAAAACTGTTTTTT.

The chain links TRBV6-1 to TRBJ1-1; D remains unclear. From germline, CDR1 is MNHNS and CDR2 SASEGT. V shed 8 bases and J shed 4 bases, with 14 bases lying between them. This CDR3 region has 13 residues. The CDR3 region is CASYAWASTEAFF. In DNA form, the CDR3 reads TGTGCCAGCTACGCCTGGGCGAGCACTGAAGCTTTCTTT.

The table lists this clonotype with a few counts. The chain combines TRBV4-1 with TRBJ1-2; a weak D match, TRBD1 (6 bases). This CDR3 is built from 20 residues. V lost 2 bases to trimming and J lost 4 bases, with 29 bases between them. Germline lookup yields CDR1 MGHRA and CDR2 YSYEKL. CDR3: CASSQYGGPGTPVAVYGYTF. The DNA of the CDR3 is TGCGCCAGCAGCCAATATGGGGGGCCAGGCACACCTGTGGCCGTCTATGGCTACACCTTC.

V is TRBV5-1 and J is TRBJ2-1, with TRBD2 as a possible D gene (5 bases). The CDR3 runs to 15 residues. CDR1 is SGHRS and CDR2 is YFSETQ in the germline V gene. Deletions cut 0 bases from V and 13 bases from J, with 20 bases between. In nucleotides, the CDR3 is TGCGCCAGCAGCTTGGCCGTGATGGGAGAAGAGACCCAGTTCTTC. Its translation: CASSLAVMGEETQFF.

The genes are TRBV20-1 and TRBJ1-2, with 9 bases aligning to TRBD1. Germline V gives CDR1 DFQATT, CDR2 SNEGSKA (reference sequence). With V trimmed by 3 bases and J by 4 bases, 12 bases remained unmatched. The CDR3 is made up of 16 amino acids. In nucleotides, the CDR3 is TGCAGTGCTAGTGTCCCCCGGCCGGGACAGGGCTATGGCTACACCTTC. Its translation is CSASVPRPGQGYGYTF.

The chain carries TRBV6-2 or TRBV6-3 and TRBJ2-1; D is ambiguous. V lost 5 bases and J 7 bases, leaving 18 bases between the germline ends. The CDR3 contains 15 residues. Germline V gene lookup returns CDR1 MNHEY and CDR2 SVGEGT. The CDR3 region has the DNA TGTGCCAGCAGTCCTACTGGCGGTCCTGGTAATGAGCAGTTCTTC. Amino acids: CASSPTGGPGNEQFF.

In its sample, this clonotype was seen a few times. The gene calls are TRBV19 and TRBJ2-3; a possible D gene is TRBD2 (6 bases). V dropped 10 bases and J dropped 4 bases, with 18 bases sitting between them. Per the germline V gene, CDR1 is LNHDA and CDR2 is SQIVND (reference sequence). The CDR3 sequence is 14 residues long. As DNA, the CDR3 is TGTGCCAACCTCTCCCTCGGAGGGTCAGATACGCAGTATTTT. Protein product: CANLSLGGSDTQYF. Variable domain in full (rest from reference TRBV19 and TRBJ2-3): DGGITQSPKYLFRKEGQNVTLSCEQNLNHDAMYWYRQDPGQGLRLIYYSQIVNDFQKGDIAEGYSVSREKKESFPLTVTSAQKNPTAFYLCANLSLGGSDTQYFGPGTRLTVL.

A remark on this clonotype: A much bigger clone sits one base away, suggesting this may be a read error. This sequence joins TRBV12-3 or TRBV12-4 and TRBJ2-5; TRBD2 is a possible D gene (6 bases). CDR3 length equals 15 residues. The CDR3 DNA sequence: TGTGCCAACAGTTTATCGGCTTCCGGAGGGGAGACCCAGTACTTC. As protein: CANSLSASGGETQYF.

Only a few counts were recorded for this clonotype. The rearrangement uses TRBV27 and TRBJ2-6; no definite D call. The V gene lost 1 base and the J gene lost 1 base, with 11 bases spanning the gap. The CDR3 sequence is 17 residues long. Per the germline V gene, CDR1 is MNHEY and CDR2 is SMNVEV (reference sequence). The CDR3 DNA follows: TGTGCCAGCAGTTTATTTTCTCCCGGGTCTGGGGCCAACGTCCTGACTTTC. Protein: CASSLFSPGSGANVLTF.

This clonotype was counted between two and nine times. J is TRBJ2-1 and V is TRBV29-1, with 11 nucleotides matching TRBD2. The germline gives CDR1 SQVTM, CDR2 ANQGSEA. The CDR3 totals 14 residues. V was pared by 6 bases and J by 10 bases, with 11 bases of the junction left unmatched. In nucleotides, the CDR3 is TGCAGCGTCCTACTAGCGGGAGCGGTCGACGAGCAGTTCTTC. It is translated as CSVLLAGAVDEQFF.

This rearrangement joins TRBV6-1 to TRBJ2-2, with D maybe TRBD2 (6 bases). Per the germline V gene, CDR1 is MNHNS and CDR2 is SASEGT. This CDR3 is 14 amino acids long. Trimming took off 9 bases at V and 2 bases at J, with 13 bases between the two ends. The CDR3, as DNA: TGTGCCAGTCACCGGGACTTCAACACCGGGGAGCTGTTTTTT. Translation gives CASHRDFNTGELFF.

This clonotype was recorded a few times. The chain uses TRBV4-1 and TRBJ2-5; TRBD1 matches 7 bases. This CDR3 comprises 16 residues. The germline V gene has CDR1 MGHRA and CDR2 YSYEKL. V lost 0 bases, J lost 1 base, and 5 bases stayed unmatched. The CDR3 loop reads CASSQDRSGGQETQYF. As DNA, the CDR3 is TGCGCCAGCAGCCAAGATAGGTCAGGGGGCCAAGAGACCCAGTACTTC.

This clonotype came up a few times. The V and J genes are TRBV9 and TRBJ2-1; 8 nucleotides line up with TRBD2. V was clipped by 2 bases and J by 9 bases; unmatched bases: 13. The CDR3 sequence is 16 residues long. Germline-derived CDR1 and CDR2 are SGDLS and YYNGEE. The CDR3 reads CASSVLGGGGMSEQFF. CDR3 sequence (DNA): TGTGCCAGCAGCGTTCTCGGGGGGGGAGGAATGAGTGAGCAGTTCTTC. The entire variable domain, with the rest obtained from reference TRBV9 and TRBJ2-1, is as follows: DSGVTQTPKHLITATGQRVTLRCSPRSGDLSVYWYQQSLDQGLQFLIQYYNGEERAKGNILERFSAQQFPDLHSELNLSSLELGDSALYFCASSVLGGGGMSEQFFGPGTRLTVL.

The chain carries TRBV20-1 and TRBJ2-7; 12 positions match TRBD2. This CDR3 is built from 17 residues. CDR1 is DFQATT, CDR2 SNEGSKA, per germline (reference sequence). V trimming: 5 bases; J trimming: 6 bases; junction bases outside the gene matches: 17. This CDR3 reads CSALHSTSGRSYGEQYF. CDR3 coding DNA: TGCAGTGCTCTCCACTCGACTAGCGGGAGATCCTATGGCGAGCAGTACTTC.

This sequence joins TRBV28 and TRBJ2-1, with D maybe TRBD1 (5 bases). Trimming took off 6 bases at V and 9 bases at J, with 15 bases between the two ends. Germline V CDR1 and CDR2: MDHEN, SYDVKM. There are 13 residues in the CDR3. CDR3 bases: TGTGCCAGCAGCCCTACCCAGGGTGGTGAGCAGTTCTTC. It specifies CASSPTQGGEQFF. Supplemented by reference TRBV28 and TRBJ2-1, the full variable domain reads DVKVTQSSRYLVKRTGEKVFLECVQDMDHENMFWYRQDPGLGLRLIYFSYDVKMKEKGDIPEGYSVSREKKERFSLILESASTNQTSMYLCASSPTQGGEQFFGPGTRLTVL.

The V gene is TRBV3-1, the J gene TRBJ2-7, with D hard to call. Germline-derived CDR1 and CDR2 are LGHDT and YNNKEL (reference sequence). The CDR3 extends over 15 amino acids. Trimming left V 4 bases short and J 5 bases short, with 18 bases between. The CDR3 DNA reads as TGTGCCAGCAGCCCTTCTCCTTCGACGGAGAACGAGCAGTACTTC. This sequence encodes CASSPSPSTENEQYF.

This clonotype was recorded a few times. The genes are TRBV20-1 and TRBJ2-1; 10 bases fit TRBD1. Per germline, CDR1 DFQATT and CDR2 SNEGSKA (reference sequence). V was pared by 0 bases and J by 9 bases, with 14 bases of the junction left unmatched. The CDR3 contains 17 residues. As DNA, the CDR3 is TGCAGTGCTAGAGATCTTAATCATAGGGACAGGGGCCGTGAGCAGTTCTTC. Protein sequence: CSARDLNHRDRGREQFF.

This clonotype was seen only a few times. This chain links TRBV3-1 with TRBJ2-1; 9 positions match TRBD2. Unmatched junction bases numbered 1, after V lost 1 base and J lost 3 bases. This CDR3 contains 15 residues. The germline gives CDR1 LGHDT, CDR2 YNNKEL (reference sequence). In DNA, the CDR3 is TGTGCCAGCAGCCAAGGGACTAGCGACTACAATGAGCAGTTCTTC. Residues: CASSQGTSDYNEQFF.

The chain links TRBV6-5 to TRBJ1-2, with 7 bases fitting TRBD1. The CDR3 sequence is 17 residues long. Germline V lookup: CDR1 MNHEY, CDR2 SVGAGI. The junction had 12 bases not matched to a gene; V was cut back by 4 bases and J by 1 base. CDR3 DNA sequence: TGTGCCAGCAGTTGCTCGATAGGTCAGGGGGGTAACTATGGCTACACCTTC. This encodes CASSCSIGQGGNYGYTF.

The CDR3 sequence is CASTAATGADEQYF. CDR3 nucleotides: TGTGCCAGCACCGCTGCGACCGGGGCCGACGAGCAGTACTTC. The V call is TRBV7-9, the J call TRBJ2-7, with D perhaps matching TRBD1 or TRBD2 (5 bases each). The length of the CDR3 is 14 residues. The ends were cut back, 7 bases at V and 5 bases at J, with 18 bases in the middle. Germline V gene lookup returns CDR1 SEHNR and CDR2 FQNEAQ (reference sequence). The full variable domain, with the rest looked up from reference TRBV7-9 and TRBJ2-7, is DTGVSQNPRHKITKRGQNVTFRCDPISEHNRLYWYRQTLGQGPEFLTYFQNEAQLEKSRLLSDRFSAERPKGSFSTLEIQRTEQGDSAMYLCASTAATGADEQYFGPGTRLTVT.

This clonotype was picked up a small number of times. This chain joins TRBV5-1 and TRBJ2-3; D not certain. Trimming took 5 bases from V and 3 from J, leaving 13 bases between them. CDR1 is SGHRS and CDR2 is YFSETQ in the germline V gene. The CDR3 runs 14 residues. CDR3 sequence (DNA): TGCGCCAGCAGTTTCAGCCGGATGACAGATACGCAGTATTTT. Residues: CASSFSRMTDTQYF.

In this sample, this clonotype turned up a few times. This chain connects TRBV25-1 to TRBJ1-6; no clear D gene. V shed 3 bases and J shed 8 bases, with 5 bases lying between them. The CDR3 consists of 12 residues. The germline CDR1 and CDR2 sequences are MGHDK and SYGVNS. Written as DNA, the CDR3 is TGTGCCAGCAGTGATCTGGATTCACCCCTCCACTTT. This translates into CASSDLDSPLHF.

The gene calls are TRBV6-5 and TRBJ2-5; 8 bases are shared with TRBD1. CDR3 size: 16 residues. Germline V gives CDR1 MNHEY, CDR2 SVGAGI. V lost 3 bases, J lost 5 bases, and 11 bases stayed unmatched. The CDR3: CASSYLGAGGRETQYF. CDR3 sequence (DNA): TGTGCCAGCAGTTATTTGGGGGCAGGGGGCAGGGAGACCCAGTACTTC.

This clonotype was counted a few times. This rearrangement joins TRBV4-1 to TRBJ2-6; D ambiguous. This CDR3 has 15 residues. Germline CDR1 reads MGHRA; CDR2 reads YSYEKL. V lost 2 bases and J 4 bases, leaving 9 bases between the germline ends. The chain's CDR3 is CASSQPPPGANVLTF. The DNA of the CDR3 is TGCGCCAGCAGCCAACCGCCCCCCGGGGCCAACGTCCTGACTTTC.

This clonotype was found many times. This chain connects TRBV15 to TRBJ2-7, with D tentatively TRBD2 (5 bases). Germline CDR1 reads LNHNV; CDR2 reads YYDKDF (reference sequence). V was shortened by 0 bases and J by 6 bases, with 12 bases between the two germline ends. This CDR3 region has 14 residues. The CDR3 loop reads CATSREAEGGEQYF. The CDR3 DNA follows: TGTGCCACCAGCAGAGAAGCTGAAGGAGGCGAGCAGTACTTC.

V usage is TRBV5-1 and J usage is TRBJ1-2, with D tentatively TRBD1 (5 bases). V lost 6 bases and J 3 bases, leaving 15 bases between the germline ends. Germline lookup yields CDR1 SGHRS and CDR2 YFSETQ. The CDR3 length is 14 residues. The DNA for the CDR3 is TGCGCCAGCACCCCAGGGCGACCGGACTATGGCTACACCTTC. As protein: CASTPGRPDYGYTF.

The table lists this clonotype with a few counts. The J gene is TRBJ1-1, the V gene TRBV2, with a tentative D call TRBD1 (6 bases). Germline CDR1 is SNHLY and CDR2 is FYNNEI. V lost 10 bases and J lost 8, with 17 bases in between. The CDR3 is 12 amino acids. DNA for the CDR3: TGTGCCAACCTGAATATCGGACAGGAAGCTTTCTTT. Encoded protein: CANLNIGQEAFF.